This T cell receptor (beta chain) was sequenced during a study of CD8 T cells in Susac syndrome. Findings and limits, study-wide: Susac-specific public clones were found in both the total CD8+ and the CD8+ TEMRA repertoires, with fewer than 20 in the former and about 5 in the latter.

With random hexamers, 0.5 to 1 ug RNA was reverse transcribed. Amplification of TCR beta CDR3 by immunoSEQ multiplex PCR spanned 54 Vbeta and 13 Jbeta. One entry per CDR3 protein results from TCRdb running MiXCR on the immunoSEQ multiplex PCR reads. The sample gives 200,000 or so distinct CDR3 sequences, more than 85% of which show up once; around 0.16% is in the top ten. A remark on this clonotype: What it recognizes is unknown.

In blood CD8+ and CD4+ T cells, TCR beta underwent sequencing. Negative isolation was used for CD8+ and CD4+ T cells and FACS enrichment for TEMRA cells. Material for sequencing was CD8+ T cells from PBMCs. The receptor was derived from a human donor with Susac syndrome.

The DNA of the CDR3 is TGTGCCAGCAGTTTAAGGGTTGACCCCATCCCTGGTGGCTACACCTTC. Its translation is CASSLRVDPIPGGYTF. V usage is TRBV27 and J usage is TRBJ1-2; D gene unclear. Germline V gene lookup returns CDR1 MNHEY and CDR2 SMNVEV (reference sequence). V lost 2 bases and J 7 bases, leaving 20 bases between the germline ends. This CDR3 comprises 16 residues.